This TCR beta chain was sequenced in a study of T cell repertoires in cytomegalovirus infection. As for this clonotype: What it recognizes is unknown.

A single record per CDR3 protein comes from TCRdb applying MiXCR to the reads. The sample includes roughly 800,000 distinct CDR3 sequences, almost 30% of them seen just once. V was clipped by 3 bases and J by 15 bases; unmatched bases: 8. The germline V gene has CDR1 MNHNY and CDR2 SVGAGI (reference sequence). The CDR3 is made up of 13 amino acids. The V gene is TRBV6-6, the J gene TRBJ1-4; 9 bases match TRBD1. This sample comprised cultured CD8+ T cells from PBMCs, obtained from culture after CMV antigen stimulation. The receptor was isolated from a human donor in good health (CMV status not recorded). Some clones in this sample may be carry-over from other donors' samples. The CDR3 coding sequence is TGTGCCAGCAGTTATGCGACAGGGGGAGGATTGTTTTTT. The encoded protein is CASSYATGGGLFF.